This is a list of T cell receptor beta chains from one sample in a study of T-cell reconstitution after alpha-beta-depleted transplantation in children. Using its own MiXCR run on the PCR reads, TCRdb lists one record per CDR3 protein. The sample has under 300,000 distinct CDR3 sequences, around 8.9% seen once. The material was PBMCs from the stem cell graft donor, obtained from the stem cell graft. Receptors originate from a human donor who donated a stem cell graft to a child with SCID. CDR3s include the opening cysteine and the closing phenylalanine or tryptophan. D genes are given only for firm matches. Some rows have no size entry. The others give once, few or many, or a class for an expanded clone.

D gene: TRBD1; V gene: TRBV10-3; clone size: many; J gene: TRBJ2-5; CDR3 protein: CAISDYRQGQETQYF; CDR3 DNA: TGTGCCATCAGTGATTACAGACAGGGCCAAGAGACCCAGTACTTC
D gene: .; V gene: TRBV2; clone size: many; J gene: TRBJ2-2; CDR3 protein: CASSEFGNTGELFF; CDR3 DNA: TGTGCCAGCAGTGAATTCGGGAACACCGGGGAGCTGTTTTTT
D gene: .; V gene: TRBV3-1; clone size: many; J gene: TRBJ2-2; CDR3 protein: CASSQGSAGELFF; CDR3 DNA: TGTGCCAGCAGCCAGGGATCCGCCGGGGAGCTGTTTTTT
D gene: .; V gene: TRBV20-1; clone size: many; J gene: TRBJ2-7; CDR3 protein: CSALDRLGSYEQYF; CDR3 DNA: TGCAGTGCTTTAGACAGACTGGGATCCTACGAGCAGTACTTC
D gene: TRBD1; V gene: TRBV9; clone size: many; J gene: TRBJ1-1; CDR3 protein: CASSGLQGGTEAFF; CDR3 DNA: TGTGCCAGCAGCGGATTACAGGGGGGCACTGAAGCTTTCTTT
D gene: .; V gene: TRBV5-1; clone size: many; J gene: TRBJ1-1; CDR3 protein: CASSPGRVYTEAFF; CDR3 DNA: TGCGCCAGCAGCCCGGGAAGGGTATACACTGAAGCTTTCTTT
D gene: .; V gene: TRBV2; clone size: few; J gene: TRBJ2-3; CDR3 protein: CASSEQAPRDTQYF; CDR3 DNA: TGTGCCAGCAGTGAACAGGCCCCTCGGGATACGCAGTATTTT
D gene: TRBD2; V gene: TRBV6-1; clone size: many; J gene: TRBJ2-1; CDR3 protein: CASRNLAGYNEQFF; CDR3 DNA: TGTGCCAGCAGAAACCTAGCGGGGTACAATGAGCAGTTCTTC
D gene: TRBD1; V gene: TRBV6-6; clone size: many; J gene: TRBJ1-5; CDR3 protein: CASSRTGFQPQHF; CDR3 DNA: TGTGCCAGCAGCCGGACAGGGTTTCAGCCCCAGCATTTT
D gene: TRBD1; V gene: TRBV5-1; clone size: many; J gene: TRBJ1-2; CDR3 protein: CASSPGQGGGYTF; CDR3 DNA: TGCGCCAGCAGCCCCGGACAGGGTGGTGGCTACACCTTC
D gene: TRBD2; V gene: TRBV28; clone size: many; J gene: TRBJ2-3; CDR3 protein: CASTPGGSRATDTQYF; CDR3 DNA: TGTGCCAGCACGCCGGGGGGAAGCAGGGCCACAGATACGCAGTATTTT
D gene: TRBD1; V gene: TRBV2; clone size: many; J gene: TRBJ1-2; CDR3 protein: CASSEGGRGSDGYTF; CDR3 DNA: TGTGCCAGCAGTGAAGGCGGCAGGGGGTCGGATGGCTACACCTTC
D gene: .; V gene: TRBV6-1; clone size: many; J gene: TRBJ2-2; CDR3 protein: CASSEVYTGELFF; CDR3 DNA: TGTGCCAGCAGTGAAGTCTACACCGGGGAGCTGTTTTTT
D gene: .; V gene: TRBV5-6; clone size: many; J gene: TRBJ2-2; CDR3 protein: CASSLSGVDTGELFF; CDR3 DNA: TGTGCCAGCAGCTTGTCCGGGGTGGACACCGGGGAGCTGTTTTTT
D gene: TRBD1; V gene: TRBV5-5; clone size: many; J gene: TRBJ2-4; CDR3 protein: CASSLAWTGGRYQNIQYF; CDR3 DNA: TGTGCCAGCAGCTTGGCCTGGACAGGGGGCCGATACCAAAACATTCAGTACTTC
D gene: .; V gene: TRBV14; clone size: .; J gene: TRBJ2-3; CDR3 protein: CASSHVKGTDTQYF; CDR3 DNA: TGTGCCAGCAGCCATGTGAAGGGCACAGATACGCAGTATTTT
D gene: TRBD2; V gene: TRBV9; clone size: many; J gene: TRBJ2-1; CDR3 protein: CASSVEETSSEQFF; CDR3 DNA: TGTGCCAGCAGCGTAGAAGAGACTAGCAGTGAGCAGTTCTTC
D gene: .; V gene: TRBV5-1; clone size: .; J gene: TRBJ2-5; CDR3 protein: CDSSLVATRGGTQYF; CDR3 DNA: TGCGACAGCAGCTTGGTCGCGACTAGAGGAGGGACCCAGTACTTC
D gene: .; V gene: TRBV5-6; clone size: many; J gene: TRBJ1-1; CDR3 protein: CASSLAGGIITEAFF; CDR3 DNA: TGTGCCAGCAGCTTGGCCGGAGGGATAATCACTGAAGCTTTCTTT
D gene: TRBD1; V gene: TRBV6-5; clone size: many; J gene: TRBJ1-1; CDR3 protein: CASSSHGQGNTEAFF; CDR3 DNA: TGTGCCAGCAGTTCGCACGGACAGGGTAACACTGAAGCTTTCTTT
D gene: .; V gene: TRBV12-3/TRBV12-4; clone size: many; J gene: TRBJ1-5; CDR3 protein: CASSLRWSGWENQPQHF; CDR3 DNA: TGTGCCAGCAGTTTAAGGTGGTCAGGGTGGGAGAATCAGCCCCAGCATTTT
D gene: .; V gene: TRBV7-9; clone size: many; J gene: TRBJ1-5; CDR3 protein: CASSLGVGFQPQHF; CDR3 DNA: TGTGCCAGCAGCTTAGGGGTGGGGTTTCAGCCCCAGCATTTT
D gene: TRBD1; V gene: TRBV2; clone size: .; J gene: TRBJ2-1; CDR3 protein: CASSDRSRGPRDEQFF; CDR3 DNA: TGTGCCAGCAGTGATCGGTCGAGGGGGCCCCGGGATGAGCAGTTCTTC
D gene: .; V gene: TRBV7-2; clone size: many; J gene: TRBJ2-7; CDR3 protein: CASSLVGYREYEQYF; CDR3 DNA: TGTGCCAGCAGCTTAGTTGGATACAGGGAGTACGAGCAGTACTTC
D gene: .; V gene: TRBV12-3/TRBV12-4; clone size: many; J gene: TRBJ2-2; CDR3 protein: CASGNTGELFF; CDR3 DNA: TGTGCCAGCGGGAACACCGGGGAGCTGTTTTTT
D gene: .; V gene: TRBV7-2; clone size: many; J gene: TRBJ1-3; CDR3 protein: CASSHLGTQGNTIYF; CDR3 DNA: TGTGCCAGCAGCCATTTAGGAACACAAGGAAACACCATATATTTT
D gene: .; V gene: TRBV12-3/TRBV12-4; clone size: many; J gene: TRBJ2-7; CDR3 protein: CASSRTGFADEQYF; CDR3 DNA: TGTGCCAGCAGTCGTACAGGGTTTGCCGACGAGCAGTACTTC
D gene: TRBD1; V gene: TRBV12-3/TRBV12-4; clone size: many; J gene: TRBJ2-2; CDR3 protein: CASRSRQGDTGELFF; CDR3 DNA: TGTGCCAGCAGGTCACGACAGGGGGATACCGGGGAGCTGTTTTTT
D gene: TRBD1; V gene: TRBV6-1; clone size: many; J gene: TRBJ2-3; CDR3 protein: CASQLWTGGADTQYF; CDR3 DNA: TGTGCCAGCCAACTATGGACAGGGGGGGCAGATACGCAGTATTTT
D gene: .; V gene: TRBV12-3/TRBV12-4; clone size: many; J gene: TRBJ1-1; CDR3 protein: CASTYSWTMNTEAFF; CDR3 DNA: TGTGCCAGCACTTACTCCTGGACCATGAACACTGAAGCTTTCTTT
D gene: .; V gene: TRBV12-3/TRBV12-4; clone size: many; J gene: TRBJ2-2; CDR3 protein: CASSSSTLTGFTGELFF; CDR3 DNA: TGTGCCAGCAGTTCAAGCACGCTAACAGGGTTCACCGGGGAGCTGTTTTTT
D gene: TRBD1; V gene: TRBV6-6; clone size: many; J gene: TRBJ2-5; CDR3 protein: CASTPGGWETQYF; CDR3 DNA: TGTGCCAGCACCCCAGGGGGCTGGGAGACCCAGTACTTC
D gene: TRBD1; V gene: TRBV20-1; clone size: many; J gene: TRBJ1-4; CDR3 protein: CSATGLQGADEKLFF; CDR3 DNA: TGCAGTGCCACCGGGCTCCAGGGGGCAGATGAAAAACTGTTTTTT
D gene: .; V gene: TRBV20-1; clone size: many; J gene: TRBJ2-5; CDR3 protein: CSAVRVRGTQYF; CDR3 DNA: TGCAGTGCGGTCAGGGTCCGAGGGACCCAGTACTTC
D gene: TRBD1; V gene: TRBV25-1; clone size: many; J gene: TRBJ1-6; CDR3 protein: CASSARDRDNSPLHF; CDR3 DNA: TGTGCCAGCAGTGCCCGGGACAGGGATAATTCACCCCTCCACTTT
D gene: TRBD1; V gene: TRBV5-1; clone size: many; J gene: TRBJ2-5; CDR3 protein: CASSRRDRRYQETQYF; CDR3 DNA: TGCGCCAGCAGCCGCCGGGACAGGAGGTACCAAGAGACCCAGTACTTC
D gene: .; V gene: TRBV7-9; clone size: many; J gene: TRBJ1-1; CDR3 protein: CASSDADREAFF; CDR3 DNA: TGTGCCAGCAGCGACGCTGACAGGGAAGCTTTCTTT
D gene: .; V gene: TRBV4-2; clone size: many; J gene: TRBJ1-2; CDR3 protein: CASSQVGADNYGYTF; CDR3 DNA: TGTGCCAGCAGCCAAGTTGGGGCCGATAACTATGGCTACACCTTC
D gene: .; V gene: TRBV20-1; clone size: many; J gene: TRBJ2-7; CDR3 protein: CSARVMGFSNEQYF; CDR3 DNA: TGCAGTGCTAGAGTAATGGGATTCAGTAACGAGCAGTACTTC
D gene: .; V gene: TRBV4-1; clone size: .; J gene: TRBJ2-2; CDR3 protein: CASSHGGPSWGARELFF; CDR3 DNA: TGCGCCAGCAGCCACGGTGGGCCAAGTTGGGGTGCCAGGGAGCTGTTTTTT
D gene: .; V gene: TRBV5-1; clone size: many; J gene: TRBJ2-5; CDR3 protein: CASSFIRTASQETQYF; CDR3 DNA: TGCGCCAGCAGCTTTATCCGGACAGCCTCTCAAGAGACCCAGTACTTC
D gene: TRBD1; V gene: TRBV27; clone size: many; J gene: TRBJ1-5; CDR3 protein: CASSNRQGDQPQHF; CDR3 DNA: TGTGCCAGCTCAAATCGACAGGGGGACCAGCCCCAGCATTTT
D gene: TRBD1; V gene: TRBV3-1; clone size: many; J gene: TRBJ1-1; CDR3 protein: CASSQDRLRGRNTEAFF; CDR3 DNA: TGTGCCAGCAGCCAAGATCGGTTAAGGGGGCGAAACACTGAAGCTTTCTTT
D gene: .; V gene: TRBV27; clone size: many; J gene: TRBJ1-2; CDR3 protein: CASRLGRGVYDYGYTF; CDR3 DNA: TGTGCCAGCAGATTAGGACGGGGGGTTTATGACTATGGCTACACCTTC
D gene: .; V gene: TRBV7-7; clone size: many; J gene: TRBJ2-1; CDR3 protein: CASSPILGIYNEQFF; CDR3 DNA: TGTGCCAGCAGCCCAATTCTGGGGATATACAATGAGCAGTTCTTC
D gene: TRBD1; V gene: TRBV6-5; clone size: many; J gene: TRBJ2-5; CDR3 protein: CASSFDREETQYF; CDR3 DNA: TGTGCCAGCAGTTTCGACAGGGAAGAGACCCAGTACTTC
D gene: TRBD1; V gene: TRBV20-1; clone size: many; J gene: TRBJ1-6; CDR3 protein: CSARDRGYNSPLHF; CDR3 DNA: TGCAGTGCCAGGGACAGGGGATATAATTCACCCCTCCACTTT
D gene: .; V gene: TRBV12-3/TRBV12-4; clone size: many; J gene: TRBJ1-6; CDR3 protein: CASSRVTGNFYSPLHF; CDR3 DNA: TGTGCCAGCAGTAGGGTTACAGGGAACTTCTATTCACCCCTCCACTTT
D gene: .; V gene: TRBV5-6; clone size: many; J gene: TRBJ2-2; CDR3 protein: CASSFDTGELFF; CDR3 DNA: TGTGCCAGCAGCTTTGACACCGGGGAGCTGTTTTTT
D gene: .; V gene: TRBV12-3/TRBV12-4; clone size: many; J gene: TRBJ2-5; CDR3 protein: CASSLPYQETQYF; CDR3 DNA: TGTGCCAGCAGTTTACCGTACCAAGAGACCCAGTACTTC
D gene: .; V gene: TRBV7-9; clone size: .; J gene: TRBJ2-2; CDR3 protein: CASSLHFANTGELFF; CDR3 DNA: TGTGCCAGCAGCTTACATTTCGCGAACACCGGGGAGCTGTTTTTT
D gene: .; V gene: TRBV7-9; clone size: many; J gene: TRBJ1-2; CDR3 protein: CASSLPAGNYGYTF; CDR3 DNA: TGTGCCAGCAGCCTTCCGGCTGGTAACTATGGCTACACCTTC